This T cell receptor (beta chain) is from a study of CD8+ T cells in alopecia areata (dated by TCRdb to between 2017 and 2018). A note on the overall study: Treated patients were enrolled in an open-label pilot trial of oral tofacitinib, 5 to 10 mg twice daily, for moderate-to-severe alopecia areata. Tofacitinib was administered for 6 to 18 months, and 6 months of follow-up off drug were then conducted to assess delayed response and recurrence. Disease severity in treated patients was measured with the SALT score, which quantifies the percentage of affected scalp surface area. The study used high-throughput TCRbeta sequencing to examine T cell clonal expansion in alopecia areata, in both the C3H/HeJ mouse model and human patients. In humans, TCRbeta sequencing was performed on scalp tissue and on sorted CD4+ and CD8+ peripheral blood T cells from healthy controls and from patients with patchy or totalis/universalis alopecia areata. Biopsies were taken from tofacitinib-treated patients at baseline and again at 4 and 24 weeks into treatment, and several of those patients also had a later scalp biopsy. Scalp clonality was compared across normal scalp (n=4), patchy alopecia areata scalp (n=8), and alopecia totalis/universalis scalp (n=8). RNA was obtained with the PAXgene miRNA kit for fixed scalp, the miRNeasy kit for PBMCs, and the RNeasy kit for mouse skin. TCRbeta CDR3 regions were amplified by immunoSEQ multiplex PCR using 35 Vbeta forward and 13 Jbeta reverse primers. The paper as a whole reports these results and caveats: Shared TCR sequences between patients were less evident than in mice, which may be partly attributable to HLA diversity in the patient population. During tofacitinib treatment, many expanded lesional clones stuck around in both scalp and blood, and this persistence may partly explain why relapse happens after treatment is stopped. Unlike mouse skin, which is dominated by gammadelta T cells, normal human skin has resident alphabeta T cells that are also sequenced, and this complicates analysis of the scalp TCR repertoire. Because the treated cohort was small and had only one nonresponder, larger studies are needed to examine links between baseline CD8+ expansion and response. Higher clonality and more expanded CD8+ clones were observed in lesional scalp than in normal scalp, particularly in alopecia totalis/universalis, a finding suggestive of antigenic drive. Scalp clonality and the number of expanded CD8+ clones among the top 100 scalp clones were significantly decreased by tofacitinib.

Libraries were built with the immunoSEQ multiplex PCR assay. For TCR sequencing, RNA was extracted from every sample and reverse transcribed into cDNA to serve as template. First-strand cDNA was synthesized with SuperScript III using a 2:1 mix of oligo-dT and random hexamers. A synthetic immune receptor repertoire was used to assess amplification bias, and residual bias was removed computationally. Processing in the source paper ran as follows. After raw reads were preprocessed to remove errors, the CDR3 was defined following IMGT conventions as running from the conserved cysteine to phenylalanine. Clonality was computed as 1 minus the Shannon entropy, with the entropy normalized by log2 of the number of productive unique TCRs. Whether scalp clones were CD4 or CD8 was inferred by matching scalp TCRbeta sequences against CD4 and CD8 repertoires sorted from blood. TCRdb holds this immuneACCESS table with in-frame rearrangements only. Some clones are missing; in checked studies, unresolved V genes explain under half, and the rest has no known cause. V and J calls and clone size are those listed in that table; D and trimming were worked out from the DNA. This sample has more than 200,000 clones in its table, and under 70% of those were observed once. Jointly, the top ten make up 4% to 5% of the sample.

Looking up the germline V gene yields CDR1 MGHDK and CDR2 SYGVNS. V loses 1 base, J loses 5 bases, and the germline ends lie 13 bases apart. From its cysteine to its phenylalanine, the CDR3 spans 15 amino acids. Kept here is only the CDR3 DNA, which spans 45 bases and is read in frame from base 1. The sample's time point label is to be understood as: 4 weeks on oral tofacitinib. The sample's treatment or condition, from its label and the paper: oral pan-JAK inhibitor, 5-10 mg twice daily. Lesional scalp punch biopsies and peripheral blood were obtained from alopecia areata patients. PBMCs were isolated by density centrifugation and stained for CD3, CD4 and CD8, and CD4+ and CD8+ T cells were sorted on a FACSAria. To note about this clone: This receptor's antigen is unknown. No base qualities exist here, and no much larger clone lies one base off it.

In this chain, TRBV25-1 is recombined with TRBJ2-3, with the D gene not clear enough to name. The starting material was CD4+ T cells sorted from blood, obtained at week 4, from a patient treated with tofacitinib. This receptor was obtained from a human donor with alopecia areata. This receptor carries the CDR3 CASSESSVGKDTQYF. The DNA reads TGTGCCAGCAGTGAATCGTCCGTAGGGAAAGATACGCAGTATTTT.